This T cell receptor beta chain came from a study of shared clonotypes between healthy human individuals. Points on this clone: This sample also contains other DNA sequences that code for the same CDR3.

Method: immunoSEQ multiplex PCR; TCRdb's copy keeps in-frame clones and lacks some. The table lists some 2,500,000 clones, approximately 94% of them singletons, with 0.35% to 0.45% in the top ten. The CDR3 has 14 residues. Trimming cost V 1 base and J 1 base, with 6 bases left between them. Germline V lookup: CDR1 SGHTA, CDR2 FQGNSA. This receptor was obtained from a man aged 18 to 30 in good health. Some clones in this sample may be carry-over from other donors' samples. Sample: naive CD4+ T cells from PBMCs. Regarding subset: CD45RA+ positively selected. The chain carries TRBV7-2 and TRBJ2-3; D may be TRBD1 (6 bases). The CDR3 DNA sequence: TGTGCCAGCAGCTTAGACAGGGGCACAGATACGCAGTATTTT. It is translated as CASSLDRGTDTQYF.